The clone carrying this T cell receptor beta chain was seen a few times. Its antigen is not known. This specimen belongs to a study of beta chain features in type 1 diabetes. Study results and caveats: Although PCR might favor shorter templates, it would do so equally in patients and controls. Patients' naive, central memory and regulatory TCRB repertoires appeared more alike than those of healthy donors. Insertions at VDJ junctions were less frequent in type 1 diabetes patients. These patients also deleted more nucleotides at the same junctions. Shorter TCRB CDR3s, moderately but significantly so, were found in Type 1 diabetes patients in all four CD4+ subsets.

Cell sorting via CD45RO/CCR7/CD25/CD127/CD95/CD27 was performed to obtain CD4+ naive, central memory, regulatory and stem cell-like memory cells. cDNA synthesis used the whole RNA isolate, giving expressed TCRB sequences. Sequencing used immunoSEQ multiplex PCR; TCRdb keeps in-frame clones, though not all of them. The table records over 200,000 clones, 9.5% to 13% of them present only once. This CDR3 region has 12 residues. The germline V gene encodes CDR1 LGHNA and CDR2 YSLEER. V lost 0 bases to trimming and J lost 8 bases, with 7 bases between them. V gene TRBV4-3 combines with J gene TRBJ1-2, with D maybe TRBD1 (5 bases). This receptor was identified in a young man with type 1 diabetes. Material: naive CD4+ T cells from blood. DNA for the CDR3: TGCGCCAGCAGCCAAGACCAGGGCGGCTACACCTTC. This codes for CASSQDQGGYTF.